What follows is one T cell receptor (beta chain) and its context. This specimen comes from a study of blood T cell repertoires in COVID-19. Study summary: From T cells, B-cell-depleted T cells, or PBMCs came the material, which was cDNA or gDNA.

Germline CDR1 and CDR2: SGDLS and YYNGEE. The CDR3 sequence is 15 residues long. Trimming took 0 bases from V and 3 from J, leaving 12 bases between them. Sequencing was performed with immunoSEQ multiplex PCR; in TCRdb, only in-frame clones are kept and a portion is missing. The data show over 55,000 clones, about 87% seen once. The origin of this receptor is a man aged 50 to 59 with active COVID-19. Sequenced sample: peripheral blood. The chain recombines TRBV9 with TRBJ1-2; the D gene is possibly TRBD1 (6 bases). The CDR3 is CASSVASGVYYGYTF. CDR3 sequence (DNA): TGTGCCAGCAGCGTAGCGTCAGGGGTGTACTATGGCTACACCTTC.